This record concerns one TCR beta chain sequence. Stable disease denoted Graves' hyperthyroidism without ophthalmopathy progression within 18 months. What was amplified from RNA transcripts were TCR beta CDR3 regions. HTBI primers were used for first-round RT-PCR of the TCR CDR3. A single record per CDR3 protein comes from TCRdb applying MiXCR to the multiplex PCR reads. The table lists 470,000 or so distinct CDR3 sequences, less than 25% of them singletons. The V segment lost 5 bases and the J segment 3 bases; nucleotides outside the gene matches: 7. Germline assignment: CDR1 MNHNS and CDR2 SASEGT. This CDR3 spans 15 amino acids. This record belongs to a study of T cells in Graves' hyperthyroidism and ophthalmopathy.

The V call is TRBV6-1, the J call TRBJ1-2; TRBD1 agrees at 9 bases. This clonotype was sampled from a young man with Graves' hyperthyroidism. The source material was blood. CDR3 coding DNA: TGTGCCAGCAGTCGTCCGGGACAGGGCGACTATGGCTACACCTTC. This translates into CASSRPGQGDYGYTF.